This T cell receptor beta chain was obtained from a study of technical replicates of blood from a handful of donors. Clones were sequenced by immunoSEQ multiplex PCR, and TCRdb holds only the in-frame ones, with some missing. The data contain more than 75,000 clones, approximately 90% of them singletons. Trimming left V 0 bases short and J 2 bases short, with 18 bases between. Germline CDR1 MGHRA, CDR2 YSYEKL. The CDR3 contains 18 residues. V gene TRBV4-1 combines with J gene TRBJ2-3, with D perhaps TRBD2 (6 bases). The clonotype was recovered from a human donor in good health. The material sequenced was T cells isolated from PBMCs. CDR3 residues: CASSQETHSGAVTDTQYF. CDR3 in DNA: TGCGCCAGCAGCCAAGAAACCCATAGCGGCGCTGTCACAGATACGCAGTATTTT.